A single TCR beta chain is shown here with its context. The sample belongs to a study of CD8 T cells in Susac syndrome. With random hexamers, reverse transcription was performed on roughly 0.5 to 1 ug of RNA. Amplification of the TCR beta CDR3 was carried out by immunoSEQ multiplex PCR, which spanned a total of 54 Vbeta and 13 Jbeta segments. TCRdb used MiXCR to reprocess the immunoSEQ multiplex PCR reads, holding one entry per CDR3 protein. The sample consists of a few hundred thousand distinct CDR3 sequences, 65% to 90% of them appearing once. Both CD4+ and CD8+ T cells were negatively isolated, and TEMRA cells underwent FACS enrichment. Per the germline V gene, CDR1 is SGHNT and CDR2 is YENEEA. V was trimmed by 3 bases and J by 1 base, leaving 6 bases between them. This CDR3 is built from 14 residues.

This clonotype was obtained from a human donor with multiple sclerosis. The source material was CD8+ T cells from PBMCs. V and J are TRBV11-3 and TRBJ2-2; D possibly corresponds to TRBD2 (5 bases). Here the CDR3 DNA reads TGTGCCAGCAGCTTGAGGGAGAACACCGGGGAGCTGTTTTTT. Translating gives CASSLRENTGELFF. The full variable domain, completed using reference TRBV11-3 and TRBJ2-2, is EAGVVQSPRYKIIEKKQPVAFWCNPISGHNTLYWYLQNLGQGPELLIRYENEEAVDDSQLPKDRFSAERLKGVDSTLKIQPAELGDSAVYLCASSLRENTGELFFGEGSRLTVL.